This T cell receptor (beta chain) was sequenced during a study of T cells after yellow fever vaccination. Study in general: SMART-Seq v4 Ultra Low Input served to prepare low-cell-number fractions.

This clonotype was recorded many times. TCRdb re-called the 5' RACE reads through MiXCR, storing one row per CDR3 protein. The data hold 95,000 to 150,000 distinct CDR3 sequences, with under 8.5% observed a single time. Material: CD4+ T cells sorted from PBMCs, obtained 10 to 11 days after the first yellow fever vaccination. The clonotype comes from a man between 18 and 29 years old who received the YFV17D yellow fever vaccine.

The CDR3 loop is CASRQRTSKSSYEQYF. In nucleotides, the CDR3 is TGCGCCAGCAGACAAAGGACTAGCAAGAGCTCCTACGAGCAGTACTTC. The chain employs TRBV23-1 and TRBJ2-7, with TRBD2 matching 8 bases. TRBV23-1 is filed as an ORF, its function uncertain. After removal of 6 bases from V and 0 bases from J, the junction contained 10 bases not matched to a gene. The CDR3 is 16 residues long.